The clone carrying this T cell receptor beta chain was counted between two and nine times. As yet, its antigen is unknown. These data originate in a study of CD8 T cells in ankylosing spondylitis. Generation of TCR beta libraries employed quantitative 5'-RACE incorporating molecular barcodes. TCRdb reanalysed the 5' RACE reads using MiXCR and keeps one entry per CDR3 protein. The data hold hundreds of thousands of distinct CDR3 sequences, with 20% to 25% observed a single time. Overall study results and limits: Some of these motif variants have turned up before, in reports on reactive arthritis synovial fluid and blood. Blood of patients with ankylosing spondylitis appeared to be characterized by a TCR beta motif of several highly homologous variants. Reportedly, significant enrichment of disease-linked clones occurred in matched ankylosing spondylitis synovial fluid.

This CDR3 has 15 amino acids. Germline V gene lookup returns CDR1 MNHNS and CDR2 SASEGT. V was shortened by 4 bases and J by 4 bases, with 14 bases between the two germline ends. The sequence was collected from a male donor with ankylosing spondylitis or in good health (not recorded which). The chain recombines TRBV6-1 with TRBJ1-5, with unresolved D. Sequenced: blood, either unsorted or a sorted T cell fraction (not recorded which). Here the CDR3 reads CASSGSTVPNQPQHF. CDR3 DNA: TGTGCCAGCAGTGGATCGACGGTCCCTAATCAGCCCCAGCATTTT.